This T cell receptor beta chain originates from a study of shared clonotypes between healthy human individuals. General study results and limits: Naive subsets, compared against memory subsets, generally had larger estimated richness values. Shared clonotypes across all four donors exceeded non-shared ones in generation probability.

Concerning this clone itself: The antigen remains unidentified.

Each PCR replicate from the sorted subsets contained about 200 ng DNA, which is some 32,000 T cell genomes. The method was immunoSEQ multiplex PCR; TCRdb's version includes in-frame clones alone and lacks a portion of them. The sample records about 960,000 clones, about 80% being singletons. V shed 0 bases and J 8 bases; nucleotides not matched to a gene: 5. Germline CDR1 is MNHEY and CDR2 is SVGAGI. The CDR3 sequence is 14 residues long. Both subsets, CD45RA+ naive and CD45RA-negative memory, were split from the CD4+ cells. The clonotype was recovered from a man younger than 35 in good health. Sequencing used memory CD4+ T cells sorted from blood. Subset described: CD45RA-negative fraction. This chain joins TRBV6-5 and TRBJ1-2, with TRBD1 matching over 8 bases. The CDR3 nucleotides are TGTGCCAGCAGTTACTCAGCAGGGGGCCGAGGCTACACCTTC. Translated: CASSYSAGGRGYTF.